This T cell receptor beta chain was identified in a study of OX40 agonist ivuxolimab in advanced cancers. Using immunoSEQ multiplex PCR, the repertoire was profiled, and TCRdb retains in-frame clones only, with some absent. Counted here are under 55,000 clones, 70% to 90% occurring once; the ten biggest clones make up roughly 6.7%. Blood was sampled at baseline, cycle 4 day 1, and cycle 7 day 1. V shed 5 bases and J 2 bases; nucleotides not matched to a gene: 8. Germline assignment: CDR1 LNHDA and CDR2 SQIVND (reference sequence). CDR3 length equals 17 residues. The input for sequencing was CD4+ or CD8+ T cells sorted from blood, taken in a trial of the OX40 agonist ivuxolimab. The TCR sequence derives from an adult with an advanced solid tumor such as melanoma, head and neck, liver or kidney cancer. V is TRBV19 and J is TRBJ2-6; 8 positions agree with TRBD1. DNA for the CDR3: TGTGCCAGTAGTCGCGAGACAGGGGTTCCTGGGGCCAACGTCCTGACTTTC. It specifies CASSRETGVPGANVLTF.